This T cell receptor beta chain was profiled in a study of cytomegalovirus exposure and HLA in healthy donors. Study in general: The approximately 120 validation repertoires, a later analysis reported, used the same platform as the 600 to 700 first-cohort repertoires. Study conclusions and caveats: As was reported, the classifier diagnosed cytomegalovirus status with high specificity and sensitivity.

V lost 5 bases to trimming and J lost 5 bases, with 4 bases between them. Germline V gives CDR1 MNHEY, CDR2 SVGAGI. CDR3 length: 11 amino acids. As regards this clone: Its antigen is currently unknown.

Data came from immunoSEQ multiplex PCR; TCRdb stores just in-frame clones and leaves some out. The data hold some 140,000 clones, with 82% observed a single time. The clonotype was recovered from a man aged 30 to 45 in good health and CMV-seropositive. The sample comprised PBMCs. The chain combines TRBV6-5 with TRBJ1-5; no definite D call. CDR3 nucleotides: TGTGCCAGCAGTGCAGATCAGCCCCAGCATTTT. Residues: CASSADQPQHF.